These 4 T cell receptor beta chains originate from one sample sequenced in a study of T cell changes during pregnancy in multiple sclerosis. Libraries were prepared by immunoSEQ multiplex PCR; TCRdb keeps only in-frame clonotypes and omits some of them. The data contain more than 90,000 clones, roughly 92% of them singletons. Sequencing used peripheral blood, obtained in the third trimester of pregnancy. These receptors came from a female donor with multiple sclerosis, enrolled in a pregnancy study.

The rearrangement links TRBV30 to TRBJ2-7; TRBD1 might be the D (5 bases). CDR3 length: 15 residues. The V gene lost 0 bases and the J gene lost 1 base, with 13 bases spanning the gap. Germline lookup yields CDR1 GTSNPN and CDR2 SVGIG (reference sequence). The CDR3 sequence is CAWSVSYDSSYEQYF. The CDR3 nucleotides are TGTGCCTGGAGTGTTTCTTACGACAGTTCCTACGAGCAGTACTTC.

The rearrangement uses TRBV6-6 and TRBJ2-7; 9 bases align to TRBD1. Germline V gene data show CDR1 as MNHNY and CDR2 as SVGAGI (reference sequence). Germline trimming cut 4 bases from V and 3 bases from J; bases unmatched to any gene: 4. CDR3 length: 14 amino acids. The CDR3 is CASSSATGGYEQYF. In DNA, the CDR3 is TGTGCCAGCAGTTCTGCGACAGGGGGCTACGAGCAGTACTTC.

This clone was observed a single time. This sequence joins TRBV5-4 and TRBJ2-3; TRBD1 might be the D (6 bases). The CDR3 consists of 14 residues. Germline V gene lookup returns CDR1 SGHNT and CDR2 YYREEE (reference sequence). V was cut by 3 bases and J by 0 bases, with 8 bases left in between. CDR3: CASSWGQSTDTQYF. In DNA form, the CDR3 reads TGTGCCAGCAGCTGGGGACAAAGCACAGATACGCAGTATTTT.

The chain carries TRBV9 and TRBJ2-3; 10 bases map to TRBD2. Trimming took 3 bases from V and 4 from J; bases not matched to a gene: 8. CDR3 length: 16 amino acids. Germline V lookup: CDR1 SGDLS, CDR2 YYNGEE. The CDR3, as DNA: TGTGCCAGCAGCGACCCCCTAGCGGGAGCACCAGATACGCAGTATTTT. Translation gives CASSDPLAGAPDTQYF.